Presented here are 11 T cell receptor beta chains from one specimen sequenced in a study of tumor-infiltrating lymphocytes in primary liver carcinoma. DNA and RNA were both co-extracted from about 19-30 mg of bulk tissue that had not been sorted. With 500 to 650 ng total RNA as template and a constant-region primer, TCR beta cDNA was made. Employing slightly modified ARM-PCR, three nested multiplex PCR rounds were run, and these gave rise to the TCR beta libraries. A C-beta reverse primer and TRBV1-TRBV30 forward primers served in each of the first two PCR rounds, at ten to eleven cycles apiece. TCRdb ran MiXCR on the multiplex PCR reads and lists one entry per CDR3 protein. The data show some 87,000 distinct CDR3 sequences, approximately 68% seen once. The sequencing sample was made of tumor-adjacent normal liver tissue. The receptors originated from a man in his forties with primary liver carcinoma and hepatitis B virus infection.

Concerning this clonotype itself: The junction does not match germline at one end; this may be a read error. V usage is TRBV29-1 and J usage is TRBJ2-1; 9 bases are shared with TRBD1. Looked up from germline, CDR1 is SQVTM and CDR2 is ANQGSEA. This CDR3 region has 13 residues. In DNA, the CDR3 is TGCAGCGTAGCCGTGACAGGGGGTCTAGAGCAATTCTTC. This codes for CSVAVTGGLEQFF.

A remark on this clonotype: Compared with germline, one end of the junction differs, possibly owing to a read error. This sequence joins TRBV6-1 and TRBJ2-5; no firm D call. CDR3 length equals 16 residues. From germline, CDR1 is MNHNS and CDR2 SASEGT. CDR3 loop: CAGSEGSPKGQETQYF. The CDR3 DNA follows: TGTGCCGGCAGTGAAGGTTCCCCGAAAGGACAAGAGACCCAGTACTTC.

This clonotype was counted a few times. The chain links TRBV29-1 to TRBJ1-3; a weak D match, TRBD1 (5 bases). Germline V gene data show CDR1 as SQVTM and CDR2 as ANQGSEA. With 6 bases removed from V and 0 bases from J, the gap between germline ends came to 12 bases. The CDR3 sequence is 14 residues long. CDR3 sequence reads: CSVGGTVSGNTIYF. The CDR3 nucleotides read TGCAGCGTGGGGGGGACGGTCTCTGGAAACACCATATATTTT.

As regards this clonotype: Its ends do not fully match the called genes, so a read error is possible. The chain employs TRBV6-6 and TRBJ1-6; tentatively, D is TRBD1 (5 bases). The CDR3 spans 16 residues. Germline assignment: CDR1 MNHNY and CDR2 SVGAGI (reference sequence). Here the CDR3 DNA reads TGTGCCAGCAGTCCTCCGGGACGGGGGAATAATTCACCCCCCCACTTT. Translated: CASSPPGRGNNSPPHF.

In regard to this clonotype: A read error may produce the germline difference seen at one junction end. The chain combines TRBV19 with TRBJ2-1, with D possibly called TRBD1 or TRBD2 (6 bases each). This CDR3 is built from 13 residues. Looked up from germline, CDR1 is LNHDA and CDR2 is SQIVND (reference sequence). The CDR3, as DNA: TGTGCCACTAGTATAGGGGGGTGGAATGAGCAGTTCTTC. It yields the protein CATSIGGWNEQFF.

As concerns this clonotype: This may come from a read error, since a much larger clone is one base off. The chain employs TRBV4-2 and TRBJ2-5, with D perhaps given as TRBD1 or TRBD2 (6 bases each). This CDR3 spans 15 amino acids. The germline CDR1 and CDR2 sequences are LGHNA and YNFKEQ. This chain's CDR3 is CASSQPQGGGEAQYF. The CDR3 DNA is TGTGCCAGCAGCCAACCACAGGGAGGTGGAGAGGCCCAGTACTTC.

In regard to this clonotype: A single base separates this from a much larger clone, so it may be a read error. This sequence joins TRBV6-1 and TRBJ2-7; D is possibly TRBD1 (6 bases). Germline V gene lookup returns CDR1 MNHNS and CDR2 SASEGT. The CDR3 contains 12 residues. The CDR3 is CVTSGQNYEQYF. In DNA, the CDR3 is TGTGTAACATCGGGACAAAACTACGAGCAGTACTTC.

Details on this clonotype: The CDR3 does not end in the conserved phenylalanine or tryptophan, so this is likely a read error. This chain connects TRBV11-2 to TRBJ1-6, with D possibly being TRBD1 (5 bases). The CDR3 contains 14 residues. Germline CDR1 SGHAT, CDR2 FQNNGV. The CDR3 region is CVSSLHGANSPLHL. DNA of the CDR3: TGTGTCAGCAGCTTACATGGGGCGAATTCACCCCTCCACCTT.

In regard to this clonotype: Germline is not matched at one junction end, which may reflect a read error. This chain joins TRBV4-1 and TRBJ2-1; 7 bases agree with TRBD2. CDR1 is MGHRA, CDR2 YSYEKL, per germline. This CDR3 contains 13 residues. CDR3 sequence reads: CTSSGLVGEEQFF. CDR3 DNA: TGCACCAGCAGCGGACTAGTGGGGGAGGAGCAGTTCTTC.

This clonotype was seen ten or more times. In nucleotides, the CDR3 is TGTGCCAGCAGCTGGGGGCATCTTGAAAACACCATATATTTT. Amino acid sequence: CASSWGHLENTIYF. V gene TRBV11-2 combines with J gene TRBJ1-3, with a weak D call TRBD1 (6 bases). CDR1 SGHAT and CDR2 FQNNGV come from the germline V gene. V was cut by 4 bases and J by 6 bases, with 13 bases left in between. This CDR3 region has 14 residues.

Points on this clonotype: The conserved final phenylalanine or tryptophan is absent from the CDR3, which likely points to a read error. The chain uses TRBV6-5 and TRBJ2-6; D gene uncertain. In germline, CDR1 is MNHEY, CDR2 SVGAGI. The CDR3 runs to 15 residues. V lost 7 bases, J lost 0 bases, and 10 bases lay in between. CDR3 residues: CASINRRSGANVLTS. As DNA, the CDR3 is TGTGCCAGCATCAACCGTCGCTCTGGGGCCAACGTCCTGACTTCC.